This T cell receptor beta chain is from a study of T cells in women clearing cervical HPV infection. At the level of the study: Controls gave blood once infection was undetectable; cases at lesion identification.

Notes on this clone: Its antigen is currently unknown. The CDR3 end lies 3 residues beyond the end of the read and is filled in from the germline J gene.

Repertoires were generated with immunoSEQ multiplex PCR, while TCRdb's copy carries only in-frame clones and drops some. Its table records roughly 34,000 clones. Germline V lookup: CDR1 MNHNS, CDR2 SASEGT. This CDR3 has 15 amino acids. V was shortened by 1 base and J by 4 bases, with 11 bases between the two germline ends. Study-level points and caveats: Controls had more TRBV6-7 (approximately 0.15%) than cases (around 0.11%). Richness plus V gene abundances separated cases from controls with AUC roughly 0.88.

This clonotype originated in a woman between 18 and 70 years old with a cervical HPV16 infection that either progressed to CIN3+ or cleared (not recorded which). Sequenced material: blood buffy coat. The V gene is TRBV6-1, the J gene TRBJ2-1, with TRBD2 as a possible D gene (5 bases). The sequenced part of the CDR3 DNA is TGTGCCAGCAGTGAAGGATTCCGGGGTTACAATGAG. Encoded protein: CASSEGFRGYNE. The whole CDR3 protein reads CASSEGFRGYNEQFF.